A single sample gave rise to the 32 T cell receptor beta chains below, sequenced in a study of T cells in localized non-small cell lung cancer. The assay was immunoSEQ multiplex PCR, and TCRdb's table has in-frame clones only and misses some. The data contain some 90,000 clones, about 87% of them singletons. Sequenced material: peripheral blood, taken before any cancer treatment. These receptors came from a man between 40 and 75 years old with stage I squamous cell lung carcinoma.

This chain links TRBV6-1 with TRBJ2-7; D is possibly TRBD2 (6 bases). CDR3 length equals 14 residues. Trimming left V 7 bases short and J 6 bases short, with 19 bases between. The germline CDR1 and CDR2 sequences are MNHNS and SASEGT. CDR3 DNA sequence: TGTGCCAGCATGTTCGGGAGCTTTGGCGGCGAGCAGTACTTC. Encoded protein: CASMFGSFGGEQYF.

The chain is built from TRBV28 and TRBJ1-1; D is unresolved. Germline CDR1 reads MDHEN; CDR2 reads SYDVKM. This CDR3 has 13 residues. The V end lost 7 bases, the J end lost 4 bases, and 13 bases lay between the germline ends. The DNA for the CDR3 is TGTGCCAGCACAGGTTACATAGGCACTGAAGCTTTCTTT. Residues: CASTGYIGTEAFF.

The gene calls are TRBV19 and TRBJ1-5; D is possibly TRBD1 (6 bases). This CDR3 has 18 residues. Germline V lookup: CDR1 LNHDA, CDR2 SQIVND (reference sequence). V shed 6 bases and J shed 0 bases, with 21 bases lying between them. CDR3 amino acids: CASRTGRGLGYSNQPQHF. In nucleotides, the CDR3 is TGTGCCAGTAGGACAGGTAGGGGACTCGGGTATAGCAATCAGCCCCAGCATTTT.

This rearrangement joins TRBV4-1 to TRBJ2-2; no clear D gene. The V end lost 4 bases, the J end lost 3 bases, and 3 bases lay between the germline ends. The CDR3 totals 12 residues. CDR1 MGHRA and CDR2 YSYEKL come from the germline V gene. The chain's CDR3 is CASSPYTGELFF. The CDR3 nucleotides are TGCGCCAGCAGCCCTTACACCGGGGAGCTGTTTTTT.

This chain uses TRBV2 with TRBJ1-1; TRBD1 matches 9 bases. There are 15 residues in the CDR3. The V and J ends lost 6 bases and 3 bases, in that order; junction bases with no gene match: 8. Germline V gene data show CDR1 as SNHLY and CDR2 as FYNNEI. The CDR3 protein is CASSPGQGGDTEAFF. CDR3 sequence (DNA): TGTGCCAGCAGCCCGGGACAGGGAGGGGACACTGAAGCTTTCTTT.

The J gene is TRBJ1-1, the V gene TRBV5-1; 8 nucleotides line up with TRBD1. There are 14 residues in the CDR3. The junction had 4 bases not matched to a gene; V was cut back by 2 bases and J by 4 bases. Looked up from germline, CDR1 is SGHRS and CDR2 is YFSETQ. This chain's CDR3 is CASSFGQGVTEAFF. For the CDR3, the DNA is TGCGCCAGCAGCTTCGGACAGGGCGTCACTGAAGCTTTCTTT. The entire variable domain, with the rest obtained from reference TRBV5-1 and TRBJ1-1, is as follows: KAGVTQTPRYLIKTRGQQVTLSCSPISGHRSVSWYQQTPGQGLQFLFEYFSETQRNKGNFPGRFSGRQFSNSRSEMNVSTLELGDSALYLCASSFGQGVTEAFFGQGTRLTVV.

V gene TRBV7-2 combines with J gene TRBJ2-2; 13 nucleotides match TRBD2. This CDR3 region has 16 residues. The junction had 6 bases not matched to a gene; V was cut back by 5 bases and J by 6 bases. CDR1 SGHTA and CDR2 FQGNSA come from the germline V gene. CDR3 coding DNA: TGTGCCAGCAGCCGATGGACTAGCGGGGGCCCCGGGGAGCTGTTTTTT. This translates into CASSRWTSGGPGELFF.

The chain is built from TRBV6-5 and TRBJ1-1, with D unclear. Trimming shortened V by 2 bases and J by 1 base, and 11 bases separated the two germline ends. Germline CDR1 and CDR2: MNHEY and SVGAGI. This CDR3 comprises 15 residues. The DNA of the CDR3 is TGTGCCAGCAGTTACAGTCGAAACCGGAACACTGAAGCTTTCTTT. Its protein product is CASSYSRNRNTEAFF.

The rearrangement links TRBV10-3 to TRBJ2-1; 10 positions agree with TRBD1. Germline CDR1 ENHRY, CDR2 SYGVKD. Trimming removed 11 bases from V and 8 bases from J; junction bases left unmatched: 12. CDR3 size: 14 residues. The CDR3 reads CAAVSGQGYYEQFF. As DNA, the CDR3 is TGTGCCGCGGTGTCGGGACAGGGGTACTATGAGCAGTTCTTC.

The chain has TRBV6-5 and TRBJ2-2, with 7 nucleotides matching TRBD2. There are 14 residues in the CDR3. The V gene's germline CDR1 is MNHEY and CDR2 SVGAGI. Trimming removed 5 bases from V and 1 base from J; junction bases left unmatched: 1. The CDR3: CASSTSVNTGELFF. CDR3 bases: TGTGCCAGCAGTACTAGCGTGAACACCGGGGAGCTGTTTTTT.

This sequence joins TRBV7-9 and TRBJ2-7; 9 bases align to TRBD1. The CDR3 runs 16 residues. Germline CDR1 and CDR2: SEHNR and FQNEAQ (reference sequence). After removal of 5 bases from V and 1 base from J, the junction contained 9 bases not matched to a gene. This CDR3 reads CASSPYGTGSSYEQYF. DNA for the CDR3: TGTGCCAGCAGCCCATACGGGACAGGGAGTTCCTACGAGCAGTACTTC.

The CDR3 loop is CASSVGEQFF. The CDR3 nucleotides read TGTGCCAGCAGTGTTGGTGAGCAGTTCTTC. The chain employs TRBV6-1 and TRBJ2-1; D unclear. CDR1 is MNHNS, CDR2 SASEGT, per germline. The CDR3 is 10 residues long. The V and J ends lost 4 bases and 9 bases respectively, with 4 bases between them.

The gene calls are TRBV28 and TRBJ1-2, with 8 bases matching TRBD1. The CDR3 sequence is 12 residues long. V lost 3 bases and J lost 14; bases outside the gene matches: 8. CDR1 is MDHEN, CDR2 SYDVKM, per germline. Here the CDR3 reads CASSLGQGARTF. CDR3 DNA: TGTGCCAGCAGTTTGGGGCAGGGGGCTAGGACCTTC.

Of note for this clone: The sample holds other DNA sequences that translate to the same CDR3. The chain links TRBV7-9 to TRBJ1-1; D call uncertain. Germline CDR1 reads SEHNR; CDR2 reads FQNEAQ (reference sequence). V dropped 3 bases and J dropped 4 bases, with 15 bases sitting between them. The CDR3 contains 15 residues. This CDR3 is CASSFLLTRGTEAFF. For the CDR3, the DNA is TGTGCCAGCAGCTTCCTTCTAACACGGGGCACTGAAGCTTTCTTT.

The CDR3 is CASSFNTGSYGYTF. The DNA for the CDR3 is TGTGCCAGCAGTTTCAATACAGGGAGCTATGGCTACACCTTC. The J gene is TRBJ1-2, the V gene TRBV2, with D possibly being TRBD1 (6 bases). Per the germline V gene, CDR1 is SNHLY and CDR2 is FYNNEI. Trimming shortened V by 5 bases and J by 4 bases, and 14 bases separated the two germline ends. This CDR3 is 14 amino acids long. Based on the CDR3 plus reference TRBV2 and TRBJ1-2, the full variable domain is EPEVTQTPSHQVTQMGQEVILRCVPISNHLYFYWYRQILGQKVEFLVSFYNNEISEKSEIFDDQFSVERPDGSNFTLKIRSTKLEDSAMYFCASSFNTGSYGYTFGSGTRLTVV.

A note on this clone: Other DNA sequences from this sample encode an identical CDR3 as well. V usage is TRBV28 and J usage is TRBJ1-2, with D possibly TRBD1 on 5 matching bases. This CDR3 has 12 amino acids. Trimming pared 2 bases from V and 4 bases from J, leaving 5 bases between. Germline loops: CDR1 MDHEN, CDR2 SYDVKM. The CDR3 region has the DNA TGTGCCAGCAGTTTACAGGGCTATGGCTACACCTTC. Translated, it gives CASSLQGYGYTF.

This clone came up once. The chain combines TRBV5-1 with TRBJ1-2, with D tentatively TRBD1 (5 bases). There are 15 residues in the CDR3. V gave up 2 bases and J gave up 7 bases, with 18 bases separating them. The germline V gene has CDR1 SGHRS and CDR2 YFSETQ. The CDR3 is CASSLGTGTTSGYTF. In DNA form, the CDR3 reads TGCGCCAGCAGCTTAGGGACTGGGACTACCTCTGGCTACACCTTC.

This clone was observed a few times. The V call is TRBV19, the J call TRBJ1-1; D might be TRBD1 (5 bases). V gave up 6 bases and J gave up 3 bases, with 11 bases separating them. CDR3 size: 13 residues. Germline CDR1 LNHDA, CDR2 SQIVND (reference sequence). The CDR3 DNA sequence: TGTGCCAGTAGCCTTGACAGTTACACTGAAGCTTTCTTT. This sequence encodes CASSLDSYTEAFF.

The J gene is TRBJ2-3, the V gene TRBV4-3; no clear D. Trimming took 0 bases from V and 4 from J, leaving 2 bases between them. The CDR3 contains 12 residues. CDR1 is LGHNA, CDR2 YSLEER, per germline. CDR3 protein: CASSQDSDTQYF. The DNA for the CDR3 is TGCGCCAGCAGCCAAGATTCAGATACGCAGTATTTT.

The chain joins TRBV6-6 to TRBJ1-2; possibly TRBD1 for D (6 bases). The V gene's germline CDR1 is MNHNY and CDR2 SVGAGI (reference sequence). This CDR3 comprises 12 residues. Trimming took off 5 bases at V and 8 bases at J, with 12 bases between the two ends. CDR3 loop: CASSTQGIGYTF. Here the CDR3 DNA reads TGTGCCAGCAGTACACAGGGTATAGGCTACACCTTC.

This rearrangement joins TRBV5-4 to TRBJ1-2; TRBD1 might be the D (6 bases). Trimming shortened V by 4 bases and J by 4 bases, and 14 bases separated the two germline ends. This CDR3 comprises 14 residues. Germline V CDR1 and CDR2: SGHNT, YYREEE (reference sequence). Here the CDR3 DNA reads TGTGCCAGCAGCCGTATGGACAGCTTCTATGGCTACACCTTC. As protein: CASSRMDSFYGYTF.

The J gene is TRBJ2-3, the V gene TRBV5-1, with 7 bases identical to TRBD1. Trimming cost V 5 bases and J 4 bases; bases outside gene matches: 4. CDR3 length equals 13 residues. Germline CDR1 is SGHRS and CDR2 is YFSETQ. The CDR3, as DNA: TGCGCCAGCAGAACACAGGGGTCAGATACGCAGTATTTT. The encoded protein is CASRTQGSDTQYF.

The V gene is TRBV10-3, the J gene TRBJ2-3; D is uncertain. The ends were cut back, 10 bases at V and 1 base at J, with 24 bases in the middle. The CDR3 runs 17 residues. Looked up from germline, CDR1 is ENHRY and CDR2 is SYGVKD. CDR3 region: CATRSPLSKMGTDTQYF. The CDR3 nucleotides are TGTGCCACCCGCTCACCCCTCTCAAAGATGGGCACAGATACGCAGTATTTT.

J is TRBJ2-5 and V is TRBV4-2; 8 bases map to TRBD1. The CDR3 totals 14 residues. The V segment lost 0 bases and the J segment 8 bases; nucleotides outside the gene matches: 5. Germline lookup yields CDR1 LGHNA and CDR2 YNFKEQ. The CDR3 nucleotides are TGTGCCAGCAGCCAAGACGTGGACAGGGCAACCCAGTACTTC. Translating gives CASSQDVDRATQYF.

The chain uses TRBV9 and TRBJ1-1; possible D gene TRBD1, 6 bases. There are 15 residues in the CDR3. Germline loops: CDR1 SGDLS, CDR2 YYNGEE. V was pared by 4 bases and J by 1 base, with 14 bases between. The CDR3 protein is CASSHRDNSNTEAFF. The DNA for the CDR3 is TGTGCCAGCAGCCATCGGGACAATTCGAACACTGAAGCTTTCTTT.

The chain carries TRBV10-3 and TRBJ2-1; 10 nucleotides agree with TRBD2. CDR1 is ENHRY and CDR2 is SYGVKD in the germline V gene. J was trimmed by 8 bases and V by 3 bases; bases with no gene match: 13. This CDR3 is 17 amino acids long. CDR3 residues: CAISEVRGTSAEDEQFF. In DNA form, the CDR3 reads TGTGCCATCAGTGAAGTTAGGGGGACTAGCGCCGAGGATGAGCAGTTCTTC.

For the CDR3, the DNA is TGTGCCAGCAGCATCGGGACAGGGGCTCCCTCCTATGGCTACACCTTC. Its protein is CASSIGTGAPSYGYTF. The V gene is TRBV7-9, the J gene TRBJ1-2; 10 nucleotides agree with TRBD1. Germline V gene lookup returns CDR1 SEHNR and CDR2 FQNEAQ (reference sequence). After removal of 5 bases from V and 4 bases from J, the junction contained 10 bases not matched to a gene. There are 16 residues in the CDR3.

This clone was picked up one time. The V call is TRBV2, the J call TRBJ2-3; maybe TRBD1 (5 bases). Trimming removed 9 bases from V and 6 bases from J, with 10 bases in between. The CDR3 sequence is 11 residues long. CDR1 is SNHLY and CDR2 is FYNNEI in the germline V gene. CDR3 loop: CARSRADTQYF. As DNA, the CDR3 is TGTGCCAGATCCAGGGCGGATACGCAGTATTTT.

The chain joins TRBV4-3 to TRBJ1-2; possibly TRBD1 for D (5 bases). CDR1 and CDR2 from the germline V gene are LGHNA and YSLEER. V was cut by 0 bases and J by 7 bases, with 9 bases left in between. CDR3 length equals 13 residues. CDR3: CASSQDGRGGYTF. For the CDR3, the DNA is TGCGCCAGCAGCCAAGATGGTAGGGGTGGCTACACCTTC.

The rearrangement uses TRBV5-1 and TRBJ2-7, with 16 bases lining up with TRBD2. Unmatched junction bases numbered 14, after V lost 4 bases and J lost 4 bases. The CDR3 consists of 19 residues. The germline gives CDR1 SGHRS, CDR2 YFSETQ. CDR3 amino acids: CASSTFGGTSGGAFYEQYF. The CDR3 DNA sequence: TGCGCCAGCAGCACCTTTGGCGGGACTAGCGGGGGGGCATTTTACGAGCAGTACTTC. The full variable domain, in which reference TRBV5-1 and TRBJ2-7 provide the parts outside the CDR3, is KAGVTQTPRYLIKTRGQQVTLSCSPISGHRSVSWYQQTPGQGLQFLFEYFSETQRNKGNFPGRFSGRQFSNSRSEMNVSTLELGDSALYLCASSTFGGTSGGAFYEQYFGPGTRLTVT.

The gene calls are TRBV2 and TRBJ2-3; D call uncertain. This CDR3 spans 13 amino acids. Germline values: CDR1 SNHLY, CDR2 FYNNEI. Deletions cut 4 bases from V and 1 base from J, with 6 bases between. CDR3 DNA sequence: TGTGCCAGCAGTGTAGACGGCACAGATACGCAGTATTTT. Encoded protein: CASSVDGTDTQYF. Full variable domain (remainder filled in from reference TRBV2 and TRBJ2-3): EPEVTQTPSHQVTQMGQEVILRCVPISNHLYFYWYRQILGQKVEFLVSFYNNEISEKSEIFDDQFSVERPDGSNFTLKIRSTKLEDSAMYFCASSVDGTDTQYFGPGTRLTVL.

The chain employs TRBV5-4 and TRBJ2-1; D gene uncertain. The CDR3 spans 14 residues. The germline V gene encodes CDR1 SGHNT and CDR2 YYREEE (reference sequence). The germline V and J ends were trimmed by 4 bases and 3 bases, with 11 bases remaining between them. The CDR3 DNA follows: TGTGCCAGCAGCCCGGACGGCAGCTACAATGAGCAGTTCTTC. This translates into CASSPDGSYNEQFF.